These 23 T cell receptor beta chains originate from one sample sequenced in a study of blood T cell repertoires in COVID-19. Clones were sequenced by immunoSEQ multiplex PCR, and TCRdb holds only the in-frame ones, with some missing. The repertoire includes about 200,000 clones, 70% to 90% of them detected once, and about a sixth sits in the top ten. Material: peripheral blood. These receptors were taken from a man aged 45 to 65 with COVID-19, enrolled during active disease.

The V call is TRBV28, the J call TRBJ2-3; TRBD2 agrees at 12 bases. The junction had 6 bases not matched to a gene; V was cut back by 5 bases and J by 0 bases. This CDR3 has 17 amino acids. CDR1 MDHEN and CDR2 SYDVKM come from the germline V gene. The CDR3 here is CASSLGLAGISTDTQYF. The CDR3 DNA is TGTGCCAGCAGTCTCGGACTAGCGGGGATTAGCACAGATACGCAGTATTTT.

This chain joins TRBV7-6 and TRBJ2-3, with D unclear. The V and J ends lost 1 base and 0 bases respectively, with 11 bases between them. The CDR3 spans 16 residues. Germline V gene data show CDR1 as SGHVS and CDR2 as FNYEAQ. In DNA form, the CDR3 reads TGTGCCAGCAGCTTAGGGGCCGGCTCTAGCACAGATACGCAGTATTTT. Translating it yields CASSLGAGSSTDTQYF. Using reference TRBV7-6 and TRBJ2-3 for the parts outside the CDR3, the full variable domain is GAGVSQSPRYKVTKRGQDVALRCDPISGHVSLYWYRQALGQGPEFLTYFNYEAQQDKSGLPNDRFSAERPEGSISTLTIQRTEQRDSAMYRCASSLGAGSSTDTQYFGPGTRLTVL.

CDR3 DNA: TGTGCCACGGGGCAGGGGGGCACCGGGGAGCTGTTTTTT. Protein product: CATGQGGTGELFF. The V and J genes are TRBV24-1 and TRBJ2-2, with D perhaps TRBD1 (7 bases). Germline CDR1 reads KGHDR; CDR2 reads SFDVKD. The CDR3 has 13 residues. V lost 10 bases, J lost 4 bases, and 12 bases lay in between.

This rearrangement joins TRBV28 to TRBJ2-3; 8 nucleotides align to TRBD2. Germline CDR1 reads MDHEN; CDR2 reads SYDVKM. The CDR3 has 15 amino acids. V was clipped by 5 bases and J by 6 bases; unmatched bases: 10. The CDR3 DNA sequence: TGTGCCAGCAGTACGCGACTAGCGCTCGGGGATACGCAGTATTTT. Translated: CASSTRLALGDTQYF. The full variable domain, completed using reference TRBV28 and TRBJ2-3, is DVKVTQSSRYLVKRTGEKVFLECVQDMDHENMFWYRQDPGLGLRLIYFSYDVKMKEKGDIPEGYSVSREKKERFSLILESASTNQTSMYLCASSTRLALGDTQYFGPGTRLTVL.

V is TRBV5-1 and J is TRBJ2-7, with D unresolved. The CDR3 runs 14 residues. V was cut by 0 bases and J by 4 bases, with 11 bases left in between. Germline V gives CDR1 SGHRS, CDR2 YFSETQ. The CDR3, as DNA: TGCGCCAGCAGCTTGGAGGTCCCAGGATACGAGCAGTACTTC. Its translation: CASSLEVPGYEQYF.

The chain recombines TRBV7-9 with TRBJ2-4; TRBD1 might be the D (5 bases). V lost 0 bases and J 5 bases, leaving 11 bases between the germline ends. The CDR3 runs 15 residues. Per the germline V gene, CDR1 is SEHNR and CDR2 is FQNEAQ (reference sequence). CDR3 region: CASSLALGHENIQYF. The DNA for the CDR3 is TGTGCCAGCAGCTTAGCGCTCGGACACGAAAACATTCAGTACTTC.

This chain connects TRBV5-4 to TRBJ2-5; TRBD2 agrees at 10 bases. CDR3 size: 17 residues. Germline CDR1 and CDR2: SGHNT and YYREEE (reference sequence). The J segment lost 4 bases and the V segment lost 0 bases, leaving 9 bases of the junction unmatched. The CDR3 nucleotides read TGTGCCAGCAGCTTGGGAGGGAGCGGGGGGGCCGGAGAGACCCAGTACTTC. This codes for CASSLGGSGGAGETQYF.

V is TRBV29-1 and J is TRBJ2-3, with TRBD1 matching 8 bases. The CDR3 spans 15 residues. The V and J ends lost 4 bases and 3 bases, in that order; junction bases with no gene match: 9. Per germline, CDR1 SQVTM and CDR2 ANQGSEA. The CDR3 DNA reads TGCAGCGTTGCCCTGACAGGGGTGGGAACAGATACGCAGTATTTT. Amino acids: CSVALTGVGTDTQYF.

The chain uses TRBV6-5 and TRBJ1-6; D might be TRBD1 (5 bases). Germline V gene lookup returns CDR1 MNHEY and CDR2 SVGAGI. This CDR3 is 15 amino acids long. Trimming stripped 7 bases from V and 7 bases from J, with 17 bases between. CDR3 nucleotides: TGTGCCAGCACCCAACTCCAGGGCGAGAATTCACCCCTCCACTTT. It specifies CASTQLQGENSPLHF.

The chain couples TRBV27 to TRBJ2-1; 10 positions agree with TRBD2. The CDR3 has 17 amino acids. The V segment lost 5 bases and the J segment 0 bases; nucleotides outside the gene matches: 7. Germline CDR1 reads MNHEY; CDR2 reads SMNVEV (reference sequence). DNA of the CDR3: TGTGCCAGCAGTGGACGGACTAGCGGTAGCTCCTACAATGAGCAGTTCTTC. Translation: CASSGRTSGSSYNEQFF.

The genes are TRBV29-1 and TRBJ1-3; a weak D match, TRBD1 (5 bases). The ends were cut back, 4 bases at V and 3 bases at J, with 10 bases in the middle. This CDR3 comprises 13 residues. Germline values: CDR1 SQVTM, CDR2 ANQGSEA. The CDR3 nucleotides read TGCAGCGTTGTCAGGGTTGGTGGAAACACCATATATTTT. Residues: CSVVRVGGNTIYF.

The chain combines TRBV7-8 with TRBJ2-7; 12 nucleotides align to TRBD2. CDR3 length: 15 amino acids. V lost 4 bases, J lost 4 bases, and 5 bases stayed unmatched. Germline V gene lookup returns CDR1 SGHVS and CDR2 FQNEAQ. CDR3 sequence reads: CASSSLAGGPYEQYF. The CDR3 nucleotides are TGTGCCAGCAGCTCCCTAGCGGGGGGGCCTTACGAGCAGTACTTC.

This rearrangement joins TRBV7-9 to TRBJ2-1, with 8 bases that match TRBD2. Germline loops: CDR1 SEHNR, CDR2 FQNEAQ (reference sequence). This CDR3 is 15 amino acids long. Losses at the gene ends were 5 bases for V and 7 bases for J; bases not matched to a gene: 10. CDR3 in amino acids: CASSPGGPGGNEQFF. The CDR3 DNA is TGTGCCAGCAGCCCGGGGGGGCCGGGTGGGAATGAGCAGTTCTTC.

The CDR3 protein is CASSDGQGGEQFF. CDR3 DNA: TGTGCCAGCAGCGACGGACAGGGGGGCGAGCAGTTCTTC. The J gene is TRBJ2-1, the V gene TRBV2; TRBD1 aligns across 10 bases. CDR1 is SNHLY and CDR2 is FYNNEI in the germline V gene. Trimming cost V 6 bases and J 10 bases; bases outside gene matches: 6. CDR3 size: 13 residues. Supplemented by reference TRBV2 and TRBJ2-1, the full variable domain reads EPEVTQTPSHQVTQMGQEVILRCVPISNHLYFYWYRQILGQKVEFLVSFYNNEISEKSEIFDDQFSVERPDGSNFTLKIRSTKLEDSAMYFCASSDGQGGEQFFGPGTRLTVL.

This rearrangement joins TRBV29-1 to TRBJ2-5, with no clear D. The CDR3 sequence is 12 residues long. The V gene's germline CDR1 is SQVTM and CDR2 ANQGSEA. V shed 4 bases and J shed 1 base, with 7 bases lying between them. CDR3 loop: CSVGSLQETQYF. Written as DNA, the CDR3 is TGCAGCGTTGGAAGCCTCCAAGAGACCCAGTACTTC.

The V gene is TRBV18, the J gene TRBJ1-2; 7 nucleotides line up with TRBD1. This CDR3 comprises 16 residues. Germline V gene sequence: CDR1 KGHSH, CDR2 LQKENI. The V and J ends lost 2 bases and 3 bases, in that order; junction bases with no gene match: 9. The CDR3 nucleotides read TGTGCCAGCTCACCATTACGGGACAGAACATACTATGGCTACACCTTC. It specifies CASSPLRDRTYYGYTF.

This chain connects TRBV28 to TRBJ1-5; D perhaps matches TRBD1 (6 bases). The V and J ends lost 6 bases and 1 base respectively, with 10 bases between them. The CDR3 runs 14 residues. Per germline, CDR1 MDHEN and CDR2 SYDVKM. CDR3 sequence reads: CASRPGHSNQPQHF. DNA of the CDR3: TGTGCCAGCAGACCGGGACACAGCAATCAGCCCCAGCATTTT.

DNA of the CDR3: TGTGCCAGCAGTAAAGCGGGACCCTCCTACGAGCAGTACTTC. Encoded protein: CASSKAGPSYEQYF. The chain joins TRBV14 to TRBJ2-7, with 7 bases fitting TRBD2. The CDR3 has 14 residues. Germline loops: CDR1 SGHDN, CDR2 FVKESK. The V gene end was trimmed by 6 bases and the J gene end by 0 bases; junction bases not matched to a gene: 5.

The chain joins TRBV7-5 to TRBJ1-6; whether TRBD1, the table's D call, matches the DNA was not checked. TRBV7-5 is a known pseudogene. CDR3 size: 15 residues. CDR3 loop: CVRSLAQAVRSPLHF. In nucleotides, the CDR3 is TGTGTCAGAAGCTTAGCGCAGGCAGTTCGGTCACCCCTCCACTTT.

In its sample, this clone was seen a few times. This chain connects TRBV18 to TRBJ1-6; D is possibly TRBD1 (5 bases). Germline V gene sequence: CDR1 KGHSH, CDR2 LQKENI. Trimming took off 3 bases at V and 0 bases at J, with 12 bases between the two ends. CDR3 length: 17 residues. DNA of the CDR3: TGTGCCAGCTCACCTTTTGGGGGGAGCTCCTATAATTCACCCCTCCACTTT. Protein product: CASSPFGGSSYNSPLHF.

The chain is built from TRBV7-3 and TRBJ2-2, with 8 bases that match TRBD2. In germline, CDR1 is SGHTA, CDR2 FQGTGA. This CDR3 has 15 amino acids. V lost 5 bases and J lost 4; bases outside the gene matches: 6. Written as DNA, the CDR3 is TGTGCCAGCAGCGCCAGCGGGAGTAGCACCGGGGAGCTGTTTTTT. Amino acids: CASSASGSSTGELFF.

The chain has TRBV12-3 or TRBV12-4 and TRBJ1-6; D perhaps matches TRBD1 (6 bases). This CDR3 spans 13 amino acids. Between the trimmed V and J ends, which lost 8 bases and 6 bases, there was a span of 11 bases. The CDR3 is CASGQGINSPLHF. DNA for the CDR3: TGTGCCAGCGGGCAGGGGATTAATTCACCCCTCCACTTT.

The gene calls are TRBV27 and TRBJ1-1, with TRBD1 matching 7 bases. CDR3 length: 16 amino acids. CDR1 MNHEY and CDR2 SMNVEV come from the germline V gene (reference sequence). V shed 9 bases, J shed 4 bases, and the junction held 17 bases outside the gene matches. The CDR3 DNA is TGTGCCAGTAAGACTTACAGGGGAAGGTTTGGCACTGAAGCTTTCTTT. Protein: CASKTYRGRFGTEAFF.